Shown below are 31 T cell receptor beta chains from a single sample sequenced in a study of blood T cell repertoires in COVID-19. TCRdb's table, derived via immunoSEQ multiplex PCR, lists solely in-frame clones and lacks some. The table includes some 340,000 clones, roughly 90% detected once. The specimen sequenced was PBMCs or T cells enriched from blood (not recorded which). All receptors derive from a woman in her twenties or thirties who had been exposed to COVID-19.

This chain links TRBV19 with TRBJ1-4, with D possibly matching TRBD1 (5 bases). Germline CDR1 and CDR2: LNHDA and SQIVND (reference sequence). There are 17 residues in the CDR3. V was trimmed by 2 bases and J by 5 bases, leaving 18 bases between them. DNA for the CDR3: TGTGCCAGTAGTATACCGGGACTCCGAGGAGGGAATGAAAAACTGTTTTTT. It encodes CASSIPGLRGGNEKLFF. Filled out from reference TRBV19 and TRBJ1-4, the complete variable domain reads DGGITQSPKYLFRKEGQNVTLSCEQNLNHDAMYWYRQDPGQGLRLIYYSQIVNDFQKGDIAEGYSVSREKKESFPLTVTSAQKNPTAFYLCASSIPGLRGGNEKLFFGSGTQLSVL.

The J gene is TRBJ1-5, the V gene TRBV7-2, with a weak D call TRBD1 (6 bases). The CDR3 extends over 15 amino acids. Germline V gene sequence: CDR1 SGHTA, CDR2 FQGNSA. V gave up 3 bases and J gave up 6 bases, with 15 bases separating them. The CDR3 nucleotides are TGTGCCAGCAGCTTCAGGGGCTCGAGGGGTCAGCCCCAGCATTTT. It translates to CASSFRGSRGQPQHF.

Details on this clone: One end of the junction does not line up with germline, which may come from a read error. The genes are TRBV5-1 and TRBJ1-1; D not resolved. The CDR3 consists of 11 residues. The germline gives CDR1 SGHRS, CDR2 YFSETQ. As DNA, the CDR3 is TGCGCCAGCAGCTTGAACAGTGAAGCTTTCTTT. Amino acids: CASSLNSEAFF.

The chain is built from TRBV10-1 and TRBJ1-1; 11 bases match TRBD1. V was pared by 6 bases and J by 8 bases, with 5 bases of the junction left unmatched. Germline V CDR1 and CDR2: WNHNN, SYGVQD (reference sequence). The CDR3 covers 13 residues. The CDR3 coding sequence is TGCGCCAGCAGGGACAGGGGGCGATTGGAAGCTTTCTTT. It yields the protein CASRDRGRLEAFF.

This chain uses TRBV3-1 (or the pseudogene TRBV3-2) with TRBJ2-5; 7 bases are shared with TRBD2. There are 14 residues in the CDR3. Germline V CDR1 and CDR2: LGHDT, YNNKEL (reference sequence). With 0 bases clipped from V and 7 bases from J, the junction kept 5 bases outside the gene matches. CDR3 region: CASSQDTSAGTQYF. CDR3 in DNA: TGTGCCAGCAGCCAAGATACTAGCGCGGGGACCCAGTACTTC.

The V gene is TRBV30, the J gene TRBJ1-1; D perhaps matches TRBD1 (5 bases). The germline V gene has CDR1 GTSNPN and CDR2 SVGIG (reference sequence). V was shortened by 3 bases and J by 12 bases, with 14 bases between the two germline ends. The CDR3 runs 11 residues. The CDR3 nucleotides read TGTGCCTGGAGCGATCCGGGGGAGACTTTCTTT. Protein: CAWSDPGETFF.

The V call is TRBV7-2, the J call TRBJ2-3; D may be TRBD2 (6 bases). Germline V gene sequence: CDR1 SGHTA, CDR2 FQGNSA. The CDR3 is made up of 14 amino acids. V was cut by 3 bases and J by 6 bases, with 13 bases left in between. The DNA of the CDR3 is TGTGCCAGCAGCTTGAGGGGAGGTGGGGATACGCAGTATTTT. Translating gives CASSLRGGGDTQYF.

The chain joins TRBV5-1 to TRBJ1-1, with TRBD1 as a possible D gene (6 bases). Germline V gene lookup returns CDR1 SGHRS and CDR2 YFSETQ. There are 15 residues in the CDR3. The V and J ends lost 3 bases and 1 base respectively, with 13 bases between them. The chain's CDR3 is CASSWSVGGNTEAFF. In DNA, the CDR3 is TGCGCCAGCAGCTGGTCGGTAGGGGGGAACACTGAAGCTTTCTTT.

This clone was observed once. Written as DNA, the CDR3 is TGTGCCAGCGGGACTAGATCGTTCTACGAGCAGTACTTC. It codes for CASGTRSFYEQYF. J is TRBJ2-7 and V is TRBV12-3 or TRBV12-4; 8 bases agree with TRBD2. V lost 8 bases to trimming and J lost 3 bases; unmatched junction nucleotides: 6. The CDR3 loop spans 13 amino acids.

The V and J genes are TRBV5-1 and TRBJ1-2; 8 bases align to TRBD1. Per germline, CDR1 SGHRS and CDR2 YFSETQ. The ends lost 0 bases at V and 8 bases at J; junction bases unmatched: 6. CDR3 length equals 14 residues. DNA for the CDR3: TGCGCCAGCAGCTTGGAGACGACAGGGGCCGGCTACACCTTC. Translation gives CASSLETTGAGYTF.

This clone was seen only once. The rearrangement uses TRBV12-5 and TRBJ2-3; 8 bases map to TRBD2. Trimming removed 0 bases from V and 0 bases from J; junction bases left unmatched: 5. Germline V gene sequence: CDR1 LGHNT, CDR2 FRNRAP. This CDR3 has 17 amino acids. CDR3 amino acids: CASGLVRGGSSTDTQYF. CDR3 DNA sequence: TGTGCTAGTGGTTTGGTACGGGGGGGCTCTAGCACAGATACGCAGTATTTT.

Details on this clone: This CDR3 is also generated by other DNA sequences in the sample. J is TRBJ1-6 and V is TRBV2; D is perhaps TRBD1 (5 bases). The CDR3 is made up of 13 amino acids. V was pared by 9 bases and J by 8 bases, with 14 bases between. Per the germline V gene, CDR1 is SNHLY and CDR2 is FYNNEI. CDR3 residues: CASTEWGDSPLHF. CDR3 bases: TGTGCCAGTACCGAATGGGGGGATTCACCCCTCCACTTT.

This chain connects TRBV7-8 to TRBJ1-2; D ambiguous. Germline loops: CDR1 SGHVS, CDR2 FQNEAQ. The CDR3 runs to 15 residues. The V end lost 1 base, the J end lost 2 bases, and 11 bases lay between the germline ends. The CDR3 here is CASSLGFSGNYGYTF. CDR3 nucleotides: TGTGCCAGCAGCTTAGGGTTTTCGGGGAACTATGGCTACACCTTC.

The chain has TRBV6-6 and TRBJ2-5; TRBD1 is a possible D gene (5 bases). The CDR3 has 13 amino acids. Germline V gives CDR1 MNHNY, CDR2 SVGAGI (reference sequence). V lost 5 bases and J 4 bases, leaving 11 bases between the germline ends. The DNA of the CDR3 is TGTGCCAGCAGTCTCGACAGAGGAGAGACCCAGTACTTC. It yields the protein CASSLDRGETQYF.

CDR3 sequence: CASSLDGTGRGGSYEQYF. CDR3 nucleotide sequence: TGTGCCAGCAGCTTAGACGGCACTGGAAGAGGTGGCTCCTACGAGCAGTACTTC. V gene TRBV11-2 combines with J gene TRBJ2-7; D unclear. V was clipped by 0 bases and J by 0 bases, with 18 bases between them. Germline CDR1 and CDR2: SGHAT and FQNNGV. CDR3 size: 18 residues.

This clone was detected only once. This chain joins TRBV5-1 and TRBJ2-5; tentative D call: TRBD1 (6 bases). CDR1 is SGHRS, CDR2 YFSETQ, per germline. Trimming took off 1 base at V and 2 bases at J, with 15 bases between the two ends. The CDR3 is 16 residues long. DNA for the CDR3: TGCGCCAGCAGCTTGTCAACTACAGGGTTTCAAGAGACCCAGTACTTC. It codes for CASSLSTTGFQETQYF.

This chain connects TRBV4-1 to TRBJ1-2, with a weak D call TRBD1 (5 bases). This CDR3 spans 15 amino acids. Germline V gene lookup returns CDR1 MGHRA and CDR2 YSYEKL. V was trimmed by 3 bases and J by 1 base, leaving 12 bases between them. CDR3 region: CASSHQWGDNYGYTF. The CDR3 bases are TGCGCCAGCAGCCACCAATGGGGGGATAACTATGGCTACACCTTC.

V gene TRBV29-1 combines with J gene TRBJ2-4, with 7 bases that match TRBD1. Trimming cost V 2 bases and J 1 base; bases outside gene matches: 5. The germline V gene encodes CDR1 SQVTM and CDR2 ANQGSEA. The CDR3 loop spans 15 amino acids. CDR3 bases: TGCAGCGTTGAAAATTTACAGGGGGCCAAAAACATTCAGTACTTC. It yields the protein CSVENLQGAKNIQYF.

The DNA of the CDR3 is TGTGCCAGCAGCGGGACAGGGACAGGAAACACCATATATTTT. Translated, it gives CASSGTGTGNTIYF. J is TRBJ1-3 and V is TRBV9; TRBD1 matches at 8 bases. CDR1 SGDLS and CDR2 YYNGEE come from the germline V gene. The trim removed 3 bases at V and 4 bases at J, leaving 3 bases unmatched. CDR3 length equals 14 residues.

This clone was detected once. The chain couples TRBV5-4 to TRBJ1-2; TRBD1 is a possible D gene (5 bases). The CDR3 spans 13 residues. Germline V gene lookup returns CDR1 SGHNT and CDR2 YYREEE (reference sequence). V was shortened by 0 bases and J by 8 bases, with 11 bases between the two germline ends. The CDR3 loop is CASSLVGVGGYTF. CDR3 in DNA: TGTGCCAGCAGCTTGGTAGGGGTCGGCGGCTACACCTTC.

The CDR3 loop reads CASSFGTKKALSTEAFF. CDR3 coding DNA: TGCGCCAGCAGCTTCGGGACAAAAAAAGCATTGAGCACTGAAGCTTTCTTT. The rearrangement joins TRBV5-1 to TRBJ1-1, with TRBD1 as a possible D gene (6 bases). V lost 2 bases and J 4 bases, leaving 21 bases between the germline ends. The CDR3 totals 17 residues. Germline CDR1 and CDR2: SGHRS and YFSETQ.

This chain uses TRBV27 with TRBJ1-5; weak D call: TRBD1 (5 bases). The ends were cut back, 6 bases at V and 8 bases at J, with 14 bases in the middle. The germline CDR1 and CDR2 sequences are MNHEY and SMNVEV (reference sequence). This CDR3 comprises 13 residues. The chain's CDR3 is CASSLGVLEPQHF. CDR3 nucleotides: TGTGCCAGCAGCCTAGGGGTTTTAGAGCCCCAGCATTTT.

The chain joins TRBV6-5 to TRBJ1-5; a weak D match, TRBD1 (5 bases). V was shortened by 8 bases and J by 2 bases, with 16 bases between the two germline ends. CDR1 and CDR2 (germline): MNHEY, SVGAGI. The CDR3 sequence is 15 residues long. The CDR3 DNA is TGTGCCAGCGGTCCGGGACTTTTTCGCAATCAGCCCCAGCATTTT. Residues: CASGPGLFRNQPQHF.

This chain uses TRBV5-1 with TRBJ1-1; TRBD1 aligns across 7 bases. Trimming at V came to 8 bases and at J to 2 bases, leaving 15 bases not matched to a gene. Germline V gene lookup returns CDR1 SGHRS and CDR2 YFSETQ. CDR3 length: 16 residues. The chain's CDR3 is CASRNTRGEYNTEAFF. The CDR3 coding sequence is TGCGCCAGTCGAAACACCAGGGGGGAATACAACACTGAAGCTTTCTTT.

A few counts support this clone. The genes are TRBV11-3 and TRBJ1-2; D uncertain. The CDR3 has 14 amino acids. Germline CDR1 SGHNT, CDR2 YENEEA. V was trimmed by 1 base and J by 2 bases, leaving 8 bases between them. CDR3 residues: CASSLGSGNYGYTF. As DNA, the CDR3 is TGTGCCAGCAGCTTAGGGTCGGGGAACTATGGCTACACCTTC.

The chain uses TRBV24-1 and TRBJ1-5; 11 nucleotides agree with TRBD1. Per germline, CDR1 KGHDR and CDR2 SFDVKD. CDR3 length: 15 residues. J gave up 4 bases and V 9 bases, and 7 bases lay outside the gene matches. CDR3 sequence (DNA): TGTGCCACCTCCCGGACAGGGGGCTTAAATCAGCCCCAGCATTTT. Translated, it gives CATSRTGGLNQPQHF.

The V gene is TRBV2, the J gene TRBJ2-7; possibly TRBD2 for D (6 bases). This CDR3 has 12 residues. V was pared by 6 bases and J by 4 bases, with 10 bases between. CDR1 is SNHLY and CDR2 is FYNNEI in the germline V gene. The CDR3: CASSYGGYEQYF. DNA of the CDR3: TGTGCCAGCAGCTATGGGGGGTACGAGCAGTACTTC.

This chain links TRBV7-2 with TRBJ1-6, with a weak D call TRBD1 (5 bases). CDR3 length: 15 amino acids. Germline loops: CDR1 SGHTA, CDR2 FQGNSA. V lost 3 bases and J lost 5, with 11 bases in between. The CDR3 spells CASSFSGTDNSPLHF. DNA of the CDR3: TGTGCCAGCAGCTTTTCCGGGACTGATAATTCACCCCTCCACTTT.

V gene TRBV25-1 combines with J gene TRBJ1-2; 11 bases agree with TRBD1. The V gene's germline CDR1 is MGHDK and CDR2 SYGVNS. Trimming at V came to 2 bases and at J to 7 bases, leaving 3 bases not matched to a gene. The CDR3 consists of 14 residues. CDR3 in amino acids: CASSETGTGGGYTF. As DNA, the CDR3 is TGTGCCAGCAGTGAAACTGGGACAGGGGGTGGCTACACCTTC.

The rearrangement joins TRBV20-1 to TRBJ2-5, with TRBD2 matching over 16 bases. The CDR3 runs 18 residues. Germline V gives CDR1 DFQATT, CDR2 SNEGSKA (reference sequence). The junction had 9 bases not matched to a gene; V was cut back by 3 bases and J by 2 bases. The CDR3 DNA follows: TGCAGTGCTAGTTCCCCGGGACTAGCGGGGGGGATACAAGAGACCCAGTACTTC. Its translation is CSASSPGLAGGIQETQYF.

This chain connects TRBV19 to TRBJ1-2; D remains ambiguous. Per the germline V gene, CDR1 is LNHDA and CDR2 is SQIVND (reference sequence). The CDR3 extends over 12 amino acids. The V end lost 3 bases, the J end lost 4 bases, and 6 bases lay between the germline ends. This CDR3 reads CASSIPGYGYTF. The CDR3 nucleotides read TGTGCCAGTAGTATTCCCGGCTATGGCTACACCTTC.